This TCR beta chain was recovered during a study of CD8+CD57+ T cells in acquired aplastic anemia. V was pared by 0 bases and J by 3 bases, with 13 bases between. This CDR3 region has 15 residues. Germline V gene sequence: CDR1 SGHNT, CDR2 YYREEE (reference sequence). TCR beta VDJ and CDR3 were profiled, and genomic DNA was the template. A single record per CDR3 protein comes from TCRdb applying MiXCR to the reads. Altogether about 160,000 distinct CDR3 sequences are present, around 48% being singletons, with the ten largest covering approximately 3%. This clonotype was counted many times. In patients chosen for sequencing, flow cytometry had shown CD8+CD57+ cell expansion.

The chain couples TRBV5-4 to TRBJ2-7; no clear D. The sequencing input was sorted CD4+, CD8+, or CD8+CD57+ T cells (not recorded which) from PBMCs. This sequence was found in a human donor with aplastic anemia. The CDR3 DNA is TGTGCCAGCAGCTTGGAGTCCTCTAGAAACTACGAGCAGTACTTC. It specifies CASSLESSRNYEQYF.